The 22 T cell receptor beta chains presented below share a single source sample, sequenced in a study of blood T cell repertoires in COVID-19 (dated by TCRdb to the early 2020s). Libraries were made using the immunoSEQ multiplex PCR assay. Drawn from immuneACCESS, this table holds only the in-frame rearrangements with V and J called that TCRdb kept. Clones are partly lost; checked studies trace under half to an unresolved V gene and leave the rest unexplained. Recorded for this sample are approximately 250,000 clones; about 88% of them occurred a single time. Less than 4.5% of the sample is held by the ten biggest clonotypes. Source material: peripheral blood. These receptors came from a young man with active or convalescent COVID-19.

This clone was counted once. This chain joins TRBV5-1 and TRBJ2-7; D call uncertain. The CDR3 contains 14 residues. Germline values: CDR1 SGHRS, CDR2 YFSETQ. V lost 4 bases and J 2 bases, leaving 13 bases between the germline ends. In nucleotides, the CDR3 is TGCGCCAGCAGCCCTACACAGACCCCCTACGAGCAGTACTTC. Its protein is CASSPTQTPYEQYF.

J is TRBJ2-1 and V is TRBV19; 10 bases agree with TRBD2. CDR1 and CDR2 from the germline V gene are LNHDA and SQIVND (reference sequence). This CDR3 is built from 17 residues. V shed 3 bases and J 6 bases; nucleotides not matched to a gene: 11. The CDR3 sequence: CASSMFRGTSELNEQFF. CDR3 nucleotide sequence: TGTGCCAGTAGTATGTTTCGGGGGACTAGCGAACTCAATGAGCAGTTCTTC.

The V call is TRBV10-3, the J call TRBJ2-1; tentatively, D is TRBD1 (9 bases). This CDR3 is 15 amino acids long. Germline lookup yields CDR1 ENHRY and CDR2 SYGVKD. Trimming took off 10 bases at V and 9 bases at J, with 25 bases between the two ends. In nucleotides, the CDR3 is TGTGCCACCCTACAGGGGGCGGGAGGTCGTGGTGAGCAGTTCTTC. It specifies CATLQGAGGRGEQFF.

This rearrangement joins TRBV6-5 to TRBJ2-3, with 10 nucleotides matching TRBD1. V trimming: 7 bases; J trimming: 0 bases; junction bases outside the gene matches: 4. The CDR3 consists of 15 residues. Germline values: CDR1 MNHEY, CDR2 SVGAGI. The CDR3 nucleotides read TGTGCCAGCACCCCGGACAGGGGGAGCACAGATACGCAGTATTTT. Amino acid sequence: CASTPDRGSTDTQYF.

The chain uses TRBV21-1 and TRBJ1-5. TRBV21-1 is labeled a pseudogene. The CDR3 spans 17 residues. Here the CDR3 reads CASSKGLWRFVNQPQHF. The CDR3 coding sequence is TGTGCCAGCAGCAAAGGGTTGTGGAGGTTCGTCAATCAGCCCCAGCATTTT.

V and J are TRBV28 and TRBJ1-2, with a weak D call TRBD1 (6 bases). Trimming cost V 5 bases and J 7 bases, with 17 bases left between them. The CDR3 runs to 14 residues. CDR1 and CDR2 (germline): MDHEN, SYDVKM. The CDR3, as DNA: TGTGCCAGCAGTATCGAGGACAGACCTCCTGGCTACACCTTC. Amino acid sequence: CASSIEDRPPGYTF.

The V call is TRBV6-1, the J call TRBJ1-1; D is perhaps TRBD1 (5 bases). The germline V gene encodes CDR1 MNHNS and CDR2 SASEGT. With 3 bases removed from V and 4 bases from J, the gap between germline ends came to 12 bases. The CDR3 extends over 14 amino acids. For the CDR3, the DNA is TGTGCCAGCAGTGAGGGCAGGGTCGGCACTGAAGCTTTCTTT. Translated: CASSEGRVGTEAFF.

This chain joins TRBV5-4 and TRBJ1-6; tentatively, D is TRBD1 (5 bases). V was shortened by 3 bases and J by 9 bases, with 16 bases between the two germline ends. The CDR3 extends over 15 amino acids. The germline V gene encodes CDR1 SGHNT and CDR2 YYREEE (reference sequence). DNA for the CDR3: TGTGCCAGCAGCTGGGAGGGACGGAGAACTTCACCCCTCCACTTT. This encodes CASSWEGRRTSPLHF.

V gene TRBV10-3 combines with J gene TRBJ2-7; D is possibly TRBD1 (5 bases). From germline, CDR1 is ENHRY and CDR2 SYGVKD. The V gene lost 3 bases and the J gene lost 2 bases, with 11 bases spanning the gap. CDR3 length: 14 residues. The DNA for the CDR3 is TGTGCCATCAGTGACCCTCCCAGGGCCTACGAGCAGTACTTC. Residues: CAISDPPRAYEQYF.

The chain has TRBV25-1 and TRBJ2-2, with D possibly TRBD2 on 6 matching bases. V was trimmed by 8 bases and J by 3 bases, leaving 16 bases between them. Germline CDR1 and CDR2: MGHDK and SYGVNS. This CDR3 is built from 15 residues. The CDR3 protein is CASGDGSSYTGELFF. CDR3 coding DNA: TGTGCCAGCGGGGACGGGAGTTCGTACACCGGGGAGCTGTTTTTT.

The chain couples TRBV5-1 to TRBJ2-2; TRBD2 aligns across 7 bases. The CDR3 loop spans 17 amino acids. Per the germline V gene, CDR1 is SGHRS and CDR2 is YFSETQ. V dropped 0 bases and J dropped 1; count of bases not matched to a gene: 6. CDR3 region: CASSLESGRVNTGELFF. CDR3 coding DNA: TGCGCCAGCAGCTTGGAGTCGGGGAGGGTGAACACCGGGGAGCTGTTTTTT.

The rearrangement uses TRBV12-3 or TRBV12-4 and TRBJ1-2; possibly TRBD1 for D (5 bases). The CDR3 sequence is 12 residues long. With 10 bases removed from V and 8 bases from J, the gap between germline ends came to 17 bases. The CDR3 loop reads CATAGPSLGYTF. The CDR3, as DNA: TGTGCCACCGCGGGGCCCTCTCTAGGCTACACCTTC.

The chain carries TRBV2 and TRBJ2-7; 14 bases map to TRBD2. V was clipped by 11 bases and J by 6 bases; unmatched bases: 6. The CDR3 extends over 13 amino acids. Germline loops: CDR1 SNHLY, CDR2 FYNNEI. In DNA form, the CDR3 reads TGTGCCGGCCGGACTAGCGGGGGGTTCGAGCAGTACTTC. Translating it yields CAGRTSGGFEQYF.

This chain joins TRBV19 and TRBJ2-7, with D perhaps TRBD1 (5 bases). The CDR3 contains 14 residues. Germline V gene sequence: CDR1 LNHDA, CDR2 SQIVND (reference sequence). With 1 base removed from V and 3 bases from J, the gap between germline ends came to 10 bases. This CDR3 is CASSIAGLDYEQYF. As DNA, the CDR3 is TGTGCCAGTAGTATAGCAGGGCTTGACTACGAGCAGTACTTC.

This chain connects TRBV5-1 to TRBJ1-2, with unresolved D. The CDR3 is 13 residues long. Trimming removed 2 bases from V and 7 bases from J, with 12 bases in between. The germline gives CDR1 SGHRS, CDR2 YFSETQ. The CDR3 DNA reads TGCGCCAGCAGCTTCGGAGGGCTCGGTGGCTACACCTTC. Translated, it gives CASSFGGLGGYTF.

The count of this clone is one. The genes are TRBV15 and TRBJ2-1, with D possibly being TRBD2 (6 bases). V was shortened by 1 base and J by 4 bases, with 14 bases between the two germline ends. The CDR3 has 16 residues. CDR1 LNHNV and CDR2 YYDKDF come from the germline V gene (reference sequence). This chain's CDR3 is CATSRVRGAGYNEQFF. For the CDR3, the DNA is TGTGCCACCAGCAGAGTAAGGGGCGCGGGGTACAATGAGCAGTTCTTC.

The chain uses TRBV6-5 and TRBJ2-2; D call uncertain. Trimming removed 0 bases from V and 6 bases from J, with 14 bases in between. This CDR3 has 16 residues. Germline CDR1 and CDR2: MNHEY and SVGAGI. CDR3 in amino acids: CASSYSIAQSPGELFF. DNA for the CDR3: TGTGCCAGCAGTTACTCGATCGCCCAAAGCCCCGGGGAGCTGTTTTTT.

Many counts were recorded for this clone. This chain uses TRBV11-3 with TRBJ2-7; 8 bases line up with TRBD2. CDR1 and CDR2 (germline): SGHNT, YENEEA. The CDR3 sequence is 17 residues long. After removal of 0 bases from V and 5 bases from J, the junction contained 12 bases not matched to a gene. CDR3 region: CASSLDGWSGSIDEQYF. In nucleotides, the CDR3 is TGTGCCAGCAGCTTAGATGGCTGGAGCGGGAGTATCGACGAGCAGTACTTC.

The genes are TRBV28 and TRBJ1-6; 10 bases match TRBD1. Looked up from germline, CDR1 is MDHEN and CDR2 is SYDVKM. This CDR3 comprises 13 residues. V was clipped by 8 bases and J by 7 bases; unmatched bases: 2. CDR3: CASLTGGNSPLHF. CDR3 nucleotides: TGTGCCAGCCTGACAGGGGGCAATTCACCCCTCCACTTT.

J is TRBJ1-3 and V is TRBV18; no clear D gene. Germline CDR1 and CDR2: KGHSH and LQKENI. The CDR3 length is 13 residues. Trimming stripped 2 bases from V and 4 bases from J, with 6 bases between. CDR3 nucleotide sequence: TGTGCCAGCTCACCAAACGAGGGAAACACCATATATTTT. This translates into CASSPNEGNTIYF.

A word on this clone: Other DNA sequences from this sample encode an identical CDR3 as well. This sequence joins TRBV9 and TRBJ2-7, with 9 bases that match TRBD1. Germline V gene data show CDR1 as SGDLS and CDR2 as YYNGEE. The CDR3 is 14 residues long. The J segment lost 2 bases and the V segment lost 2 bases, leaving 2 bases of the junction unmatched. CDR3 sequence: CASSVGTGPYEQYF. CDR3 sequence (DNA): TGTGCCAGCAGCGTTGGGACAGGGCCCTACGAGCAGTACTTC.

The chain links TRBV4-3 to TRBJ2-7; 9 positions agree with TRBD2. Germline V gene sequence: CDR1 LGHNA, CDR2 YSLEER. The CDR3 consists of 16 residues. V was clipped by 0 bases and J by 5 bases; unmatched bases: 8. CDR3 in amino acids: CASSQEAAGGFHEQYF. As DNA, the CDR3 is TGCGCCAGCAGCCAAGAAGCAGCGGGAGGTTTCCACGAGCAGTACTTC.